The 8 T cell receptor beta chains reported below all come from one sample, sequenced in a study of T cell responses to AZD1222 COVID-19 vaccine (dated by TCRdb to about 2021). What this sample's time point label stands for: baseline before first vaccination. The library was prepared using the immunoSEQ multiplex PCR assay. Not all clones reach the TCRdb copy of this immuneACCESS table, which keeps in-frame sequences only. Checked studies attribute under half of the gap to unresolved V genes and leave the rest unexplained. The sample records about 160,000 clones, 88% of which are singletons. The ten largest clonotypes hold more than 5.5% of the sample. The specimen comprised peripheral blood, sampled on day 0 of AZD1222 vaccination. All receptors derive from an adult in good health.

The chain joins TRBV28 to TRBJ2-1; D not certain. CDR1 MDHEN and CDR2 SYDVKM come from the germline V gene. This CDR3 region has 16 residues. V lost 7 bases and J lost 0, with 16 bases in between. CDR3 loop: CASISVSGGSYNEQFF. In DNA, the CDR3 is TGTGCCAGCATTTCGGTTTCCGGCGGCTCCTACAATGAGCAGTTCTTC.

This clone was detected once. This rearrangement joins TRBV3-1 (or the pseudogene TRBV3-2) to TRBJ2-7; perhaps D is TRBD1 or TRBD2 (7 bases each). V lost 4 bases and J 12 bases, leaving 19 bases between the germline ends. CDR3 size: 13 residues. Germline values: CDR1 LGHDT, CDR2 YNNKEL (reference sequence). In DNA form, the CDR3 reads TGTGCCAGCAGCCCCAGGGAGGGGGCGGACCCGTACTTC. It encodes CASSPREGADPYF.

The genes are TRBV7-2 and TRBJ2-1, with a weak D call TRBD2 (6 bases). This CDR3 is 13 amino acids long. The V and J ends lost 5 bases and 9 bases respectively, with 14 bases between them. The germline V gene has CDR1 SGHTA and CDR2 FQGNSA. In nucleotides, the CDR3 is TGTGCCAGCAGCCCCGCCCTGGGGGGTGAGCAGTTCTTC. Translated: CASSPALGGEQFF.

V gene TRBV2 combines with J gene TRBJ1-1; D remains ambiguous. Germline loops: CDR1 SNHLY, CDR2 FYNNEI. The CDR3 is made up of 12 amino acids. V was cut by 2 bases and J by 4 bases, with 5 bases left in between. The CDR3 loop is CASSEWFTEAFF. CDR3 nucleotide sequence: TGTGCCAGCAGTGAATGGTTCACTGAAGCTTTCTTT.

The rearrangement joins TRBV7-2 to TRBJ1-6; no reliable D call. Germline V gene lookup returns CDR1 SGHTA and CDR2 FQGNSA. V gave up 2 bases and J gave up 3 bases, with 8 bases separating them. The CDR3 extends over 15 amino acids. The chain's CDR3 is CASSLNPFYNSPLHF. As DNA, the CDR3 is TGTGCCAGCAGCTTAAATCCGTTCTATAATTCACCCCTCCACTTT.

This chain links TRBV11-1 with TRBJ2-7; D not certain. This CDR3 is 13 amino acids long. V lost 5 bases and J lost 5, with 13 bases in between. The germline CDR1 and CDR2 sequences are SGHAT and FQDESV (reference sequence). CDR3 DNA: TGTGCCAGCAGCCCGGGTACCTACGACGAGCAGTACTTC. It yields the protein CASSPGTYDEQYF.

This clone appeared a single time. In DNA, the CDR3 is TGTGCCACCGGCGATCTGGCGGGAGGGCTTCGGGAGACCCAGTACTTC. This translates into CATGDLAGGLRETQYF. The J gene is TRBJ2-5, the V gene TRBV24-1, with 9 bases that match TRBD2. This CDR3 region has 16 residues. Per the germline V gene, CDR1 is KGHDR and CDR2 is SFDVKD. V lost 9 bases, J lost 5 bases, and 15 bases stayed unmatched.

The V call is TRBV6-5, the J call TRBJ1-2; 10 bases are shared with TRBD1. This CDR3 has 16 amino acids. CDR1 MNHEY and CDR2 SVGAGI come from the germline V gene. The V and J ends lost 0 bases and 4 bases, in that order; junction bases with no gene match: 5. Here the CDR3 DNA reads TGTGCCAGCAGTTACTCAAACGGGACAGGGGCCTATGGCTACACCTTC. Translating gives CASSYSNGTGAYGYTF.